The T cell receptor beta chain described here comes from a study of cytomegalovirus exposure and HLA in healthy donors. Study-level results: Reports credit the classifier with highly specific, highly sensitive diagnosis of cytomegalovirus status. Analysis was performed later, and it showed HLA-associated TCR beta chains to be more clonally expanded than equally common others. Follow-up analysis found HLA locus-dependent TCR association rates, highest for DRB1 and lowest for HLA-C. An analysis done earlier found most TCR beta V segments productive about 90% or about 30% of the time.

The PCR had 60 Vbeta and 13 Jbeta primers. Only in-frame clones appear in the TCRdb table, and some are missing; sequencing was by immunoSEQ multiplex PCR. The sample records 120,000 to 150,000 clones, around 75% being singletons. This CDR3 region has 15 residues. Between the trimmed V and J ends, which lost 10 bases and 2 bases, there was a span of 20 bases. Per the germline V gene, CDR1 is SNHLY and CDR2 is FYNNEI. This clone was recorded only once. What it binds is unknown. The chain employs TRBV2 and TRBJ2-5; a possible D gene is TRBD2 (5 bases). The sequencing sample was made of PBMCs. The origin of this receptor is a young woman in good health and CMV-seronegative. For the CDR3, the DNA is TGTGCCACCGGTCTAGGCGGGTCCCCACAAGAGACCCAGTACTTC. Translation gives CATGLGGSPQETQYF. The whole variable domain, filled in from reference TRBV2 and TRBJ2-5, reads EPEVTQTPSHQVTQMGQEVILRCVPISNHLYFYWYRQILGQKVEFLVSFYNNEISEKSEIFDDQFSVERPDGSNFTLKIRSTKLEDSAMYFCATGLGGSPQETQYFGPGTRLLVL.